These T cell receptor beta chains were read from a single sample in a study of blood T cell repertoires in COVID-19. The repertoire was sequenced with immunoSEQ multiplex PCR; TCRdb's copy has only in-frame clones and lacks some. The data contain roughly 73,000 clones, about 84% of them singletons. The sequenced sample consisted of peripheral blood. The receptors stem from a human donor in a cohort sampled during active COVID-19. The CDR3 runs from the conserved cysteine through the conserved F or W. A D gene is named only where the DNA matches it firmly. The size entry is marked missing in some rows and otherwise reads once, few, many or a size class.

CDR3 protein: CASSWGQGVPTGELFF
CDR3 DNA: TGTGCCAGCAGTTGGGGACAGGGGGTTCCAACCGGGGAGCTGTTTTTT
D gene: TRBD1
J gene: TRBJ2-2
V gene: TRBV27
clone size: .

CDR3 protein: CASRRSAGEKLFF
CDR3 DNA: TGTGCCAGCCGAAGATCGGCGGGTGAAAAACTGTTTTTT
D gene: .
J gene: TRBJ1-4
V gene: TRBV2
clone size: .

CDR3 protein: CASSPYKNQPQHF
CDR3 DNA: TGTGCCAGCAGCCCTTACAAGAATCAGCCCCAGCATTTT
D gene: .
J gene: TRBJ1-5
V gene: TRBV7-8
clone size: few

CDR3 protein: CASSRTSLAGGQRTGELFF
CDR3 DNA: TGCGCCAGCAGCCGAACTTCACTAGCGGGAGGGCAGAGAACCGGGGAGCTGTTTTTT
D gene: TRBD2
J gene: TRBJ2-2
V gene: TRBV5-1
clone size: .

CDR3 protein: CATTTSGSNGANVLTF
CDR3 DNA: TGCGCCACCACGACTAGCGGGAGTAATGGGGCCAACGTCCTGACTTTC
D gene: TRBD2
J gene: TRBJ2-6
V gene: TRBV5-1
clone size: .

CDR3 protein: CASSLRASSFQETQYF
CDR3 DNA: TGCGCCAGCAGCTTGCGTGCTAGTTCCTTCCAAGAGACCCAGTACTTC
D gene: .
J gene: TRBJ2-5
V gene: TRBV5-1
clone size: many

CDR3 protein: CASSLGQGGSPLHF
CDR3 DNA: TGTGCCAGCAGCTTAGGACAGGGGGGTTCACCCCTCCACTTT
D gene: TRBD1
J gene: TRBJ1-6
V gene: TRBV7-2
clone size: .

CDR3 protein: CASSLQGPNTEAFF
CDR3 DNA: TGTGCCAGCAGCTTGCAGGGGCCGAACACTGAAGCTTTCTTT
D gene: .
J gene: TRBJ1-1
V gene: TRBV5-6
clone size: .

CDR3 protein: CASSIGAYPNYIQYF
CDR3 DNA: TGTGCCAGTAGTATTGGGGCCTACCCTAATTACATTCAGTACTTC
D gene: .
J gene: TRBJ2-4
V gene: TRBV19
clone size: few

CDR3 protein: CASSPKWEGQETQYF
CDR3 DNA: TGTGCCAGCAGCCCGAAATGGGAGGGCCAAGAGACCCAGTACTTC
D gene: TRBD2
J gene: TRBJ2-5
V gene: TRBV3-1/TRBV3-2
clone size: .

CDR3 protein: CAWSFASSTDTQYF
CDR3 DNA: TGTGCCTGGTCCTTCGCGTCTAGCACAGATACGCAGTATTTT
D gene: .
J gene: TRBJ2-3
V gene: TRBV30
clone size: .

CDR3 protein: CASSPGTSGTYEQYF
CDR3 DNA: TGTGCCAGTAGTCCCGGGACTAGCGGAACCTACGAGCAGTACTTC
D gene: TRBD2
J gene: TRBJ2-7
V gene: TRBV19
clone size: once

CDR3 protein: CATSPGLAGDTQYF
CDR3 DNA: TGTGCCACCAGTCCGGGACTAGCGGGAGATACGCAGTATTTT
D gene: TRBD2
J gene: TRBJ2-3
V gene: TRBV15
clone size: .

CDR3 protein: CASSSDGGGTGELFF
CDR3 DNA: TGTGCCAGCAGCTCCGACGGGGGTGGCACCGGGGAGCTGTTTTTT
D gene: .
J gene: TRBJ2-2
V gene: TRBV5-6
clone size: .

CDR3 protein: CASSLRGQGALNNSPLHF
CDR3 DNA: TGTGCCAGCAGCTTGCGGGGACAGGGGGCTTTGAATAATTCACCCCTCCACTTT
D gene: TRBD1
J gene: TRBJ1-6
V gene: TRBV5-5
clone size: few

CDR3 protein: CSALDRETQYF
CDR3 DNA: TGCAGTGCTCTGGACAGGGAGACCCAGTACTTC
D gene: TRBD1
J gene: TRBJ2-5
V gene: TRBV20-1
clone size: few

CDR3 protein: CASSYTEGGEKLFF
CDR3 DNA: TGTGCCAGCAGTTACACCGAAGGAGGCGAAAAACTGTTTTTT
D gene: .
J gene: TRBJ1-4
V gene: TRBV6-6
clone size: .

CDR3 protein: CASTLIANYGYTF
CDR3 DNA: TGTGCCAGCACCTTGATAGCTAACTATGGCTACACCTTC
D gene: .
J gene: TRBJ1-2
V gene: TRBV7-9
clone size: .

CDR3 protein: CASSPTSQAVYEQYF
CDR3 DNA: TGTGCCAGCAGCCCGACTAGTCAGGCGGTCTACGAGCAGTACTTC
D gene: .
J gene: TRBJ2-7
V gene: TRBV7-9
clone size: .

CDR3 protein: CASSSGTGYMNTEAFF
CDR3 DNA: TGTGCCAGCAGCTCAGGGACAGGGTACATGAACACTGAAGCTTTCTTT
D gene: TRBD1
J gene: TRBJ1-1
V gene: TRBV5-5
clone size: .

CDR3 protein: CASRRIQGFDEKLFF
CDR3 DNA: TGTGCCAGCAGGAGAATTCAGGGTTTTGATGAAAAACTGTTTTTT
D gene: .
J gene: TRBJ1-4
V gene: TRBV6-5
clone size: .

CDR3 protein: CASSPGQAYEQYF
CDR3 DNA: TGTGCCAGTAGTCCGGGACAGGCCTACGAGCAGTACTTC
D gene: TRBD1
J gene: TRBJ2-7
V gene: TRBV19
clone size: .

CDR3 protein: CASSGGETYEQYF
CDR3 DNA: TGTGCCAGCAGCGGAGGGGAGACCTACGAGCAGTACTTC
D gene: .
J gene: TRBJ2-7
V gene: TRBV6-2/TRBV6-3
clone size: .

CDR3 protein: CASSDVRGPYEQYF
CDR3 DNA: TGTGCCAGCAGTGATGTAAGGGGCCCGTACGAGCAGTACTTC
D gene: .
J gene: TRBJ2-7
V gene: TRBV6-1
clone size: .

CDR3 protein: CASSQVRIQRDSYEQYF
CDR3 DNA: TGCGCCAGCAGCCAAGTACGAATTCAGCGGGACTCCTACGAGCAGTACTTC
D gene: TRBD2
J gene: TRBJ2-7
V gene: TRBV4-1
clone size: .

CDR3 protein: CASSLTGTVNEKLFF
CDR3 DNA: TGTGCCAGCAGCTTAACCGGGACAGTTAATGAAAAACTGTTTTTT
D gene: TRBD1
J gene: TRBJ1-4
V gene: TRBV7-8
clone size: .

CDR3 protein: CASGRRTGPTYEQYF
CDR3 DNA: TGTGCCAGCGGCCGGAGGACAGGGCCGACCTACGAGCAGTACTTC
D gene: TRBD1
J gene: TRBJ2-7
V gene: TRBV11-1
clone size: .

CDR3 protein: CASGLDYEQYF
CDR3 DNA: TGTGCCAGCGGACTAGACTACGAGCAGTACTTC
D gene: TRBD2
J gene: TRBJ2-7
V gene: TRBV27
clone size: .

CDR3 protein: CASGSGVNTEAFF
CDR3 DNA: TGTGCTAGTGGTTCCGGAGTGAACACTGAAGCTTTCTTT
D gene: .
J gene: TRBJ1-1
V gene: TRBV12-5
clone size: .

CDR3 protein: CASSLEQGVQETQYF
CDR3 DNA: TGCGCCAGCAGCTTGGAACAGGGCGTACAAGAGACCCAGTACTTC
D gene: .
J gene: TRBJ2-5
V gene: TRBV5-1
clone size: .

CDR3 protein: CASSLEGAFLGTQYF
CDR3 DNA: TGTGCTAGCAGCTTAGAAGGGGCTTTCTTGGGGACCCAGTACTTC
D gene: .
J gene: TRBJ2-5
V gene: TRBV7-7
clone size: .

CDR3 protein: CSVKQGTDTQYF
CDR3 DNA: TGCAGCGTTAAACAGGGCACAGATACGCAGTATTTT
D gene: .
J gene: TRBJ2-3
V gene: TRBV29-1
clone size: few

CDR3 protein: CASSDWGGSTDTQYF
CDR3 DNA: TGTGCCAGCAGTGATTGGGGCGGTAGCACAGATACGCAGTATTTT
D gene: .
J gene: TRBJ2-3
V gene: TRBV2
clone size: .

CDR3 protein: CASSQLGVEAFF
CDR3 DNA: TGTGCCAGCAGCCAACTGGGAGTTGAAGCTTTCTTT
D gene: .
J gene: TRBJ1-1
V gene: TRBV3-1/TRBV3-2
clone size: .

CDR3 protein: CASSFVSGRGIIGEQFF
CDR3 DNA: TGTGCCAGCAGCTTCGTTAGCGGGAGAGGAATTATCGGTGAGCAGTTCTTC
D gene: TRBD2
J gene: TRBJ2-1
V gene: TRBV7-8
clone size: .

CDR3 protein: CASSSPGLAGDYEQYF
CDR3 DNA: TGTGCCAGCAGTTCCCCCGGACTAGCGGGAGACTACGAGCAGTACTTC
D gene: TRBD2
J gene: TRBJ2-7
V gene: TRBV28
clone size: .

CDR3 protein: CASSEGRGAAFF
CDR3 DNA: TGTGCCAGCAGTGAAGGGCGGGGGGCAGCTTTCTTT
D gene: .
J gene: TRBJ1-1
V gene: TRBV6-1
clone size: .

CDR3 protein: CASSLAAGWAGNEQFF
CDR3 DNA: TGTGCCAGCAGCTTAGCAGCGGGATGGGCGGGCAATGAGCAGTTCTTC
D gene: TRBD2
J gene: TRBJ2-1
V gene: TRBV7-2
clone size: .

CDR3 protein: CSFSGDGRSTDTQYF
CDR3 DNA: TGCAGCTTCTCGGGAGACGGTAGAAGCACAGATACGCAGTATTTT
D gene: .
J gene: TRBJ2-3
V gene: TRBV29-1
clone size: .

CDR3 protein: CASSQDASGSIGELFF
CDR3 DNA: TGCGCCAGCAGCCAAGATGCTAGCGGGAGTATCGGGGAGCTGTTTTTT
D gene: TRBD2
J gene: TRBJ2-2
V gene: TRBV4-1
clone size: .

CDR3 protein: CASSPGRGTEAFF
CDR3 DNA: TGTGCCAGCAGCCCCGGAAGAGGGACTGAAGCTTTCTTT
D gene: .
J gene: TRBJ1-1
V gene: TRBV3-1/TRBV3-2
clone size: .

CDR3 protein: CASSLDSLRNGYTF
CDR3 DNA: TGTGCCAGCAGCTTAGACAGCTTACGGAATGGCTACACCTTC
D gene: .
J gene: TRBJ1-2
V gene: TRBV7-8
clone size: .

CDR3 protein: CASTGDWYGYTF
CDR3 DNA: TGTGCCAGCACAGGGGATTGGTATGGCTACACCTTC
D gene: TRBD1
J gene: TRBJ1-2
V gene: TRBV19
clone size: few

CDR3 protein: CASSDLLWGSYEQYF
CDR3 DNA: TGTGCCAGCAGTGATCTCTTGTGGGGCAGCTACGAGCAGTACTTC
D gene: .
J gene: TRBJ2-7
V gene: TRBV2
clone size: many

CDR3 protein: CASSQIPGDRGPFEAFF
CDR3 DNA: TGCGCCAGCAGCCAGATTCCCGGAGACAGGGGGCCCTTTGAAGCTTTCTTT
D gene: TRBD1
J gene: TRBJ1-1
V gene: TRBV4-1
clone size: .

CDR3 protein: CASSPGTGSYEQYF
CDR3 DNA: TGTGCCAGCAGCCCCGGGACAGGCTCCTACGAGCAGTACTTC
D gene: TRBD1
J gene: TRBJ2-7
V gene: TRBV11-1
clone size: .